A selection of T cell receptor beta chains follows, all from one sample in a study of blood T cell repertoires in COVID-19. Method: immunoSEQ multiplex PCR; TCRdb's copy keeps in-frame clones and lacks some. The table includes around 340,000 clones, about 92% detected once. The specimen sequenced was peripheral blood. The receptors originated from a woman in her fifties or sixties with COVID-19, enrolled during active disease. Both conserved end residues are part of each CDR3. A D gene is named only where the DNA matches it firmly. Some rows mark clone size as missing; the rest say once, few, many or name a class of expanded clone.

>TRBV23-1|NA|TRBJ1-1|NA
TGCGCCAGCCCCGGCGGGGATTACTTCGGAGCTTTCTTT
CASPGGDYFGAFF
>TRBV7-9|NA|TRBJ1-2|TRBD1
TGTGCCAGCAACCCGACAGGGGTTTATGGCTACACCTTC
CASNPTGVYGYTF
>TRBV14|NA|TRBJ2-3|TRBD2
TGTGCCAGCAGCCGCCGATCGGGACTAGCGGGGCGCACAGATACGCAGTATTTT
CASSRRSGLAGRTDTQYF
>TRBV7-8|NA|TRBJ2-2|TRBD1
TGTGCCAGTCTACAGGGGGACGTCATAGGGACCGGGGAGCTGTTTTTT
CASLQGDVIGTGELFF
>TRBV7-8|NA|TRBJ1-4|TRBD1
TGTGCCAGCAGCTTAGCGATGAGGGGGCGAGGGGAAAAACTGTTTTTT
CASSLAMRGRGEKLFF
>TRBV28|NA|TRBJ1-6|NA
TGTGCCAGCAGTCTCCTTTATTCACCCCTCCACTTT
CASSLLYSPLHF
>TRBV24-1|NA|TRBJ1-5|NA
TGTGCCACCAGTGACGGGAATCAGCCCCAGCATTTT
CATSDGNQPQHF
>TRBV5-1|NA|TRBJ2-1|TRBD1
TGCGCCAGCAGCGCAAGGGGACAGACCTACAATGAGCAGTTCTTC
CASSARGQTYNEQFF
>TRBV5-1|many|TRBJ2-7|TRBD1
TGCGCCAGCAGAAAAGGACAGGGCTACGAGCAGTACTTC
CASRKGQGYEQYF
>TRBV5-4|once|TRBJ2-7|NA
TGTGCCAGCAGCTTGCAGGGAACCTACGAGCAGTACTTC
CASSLQGTYEQYF
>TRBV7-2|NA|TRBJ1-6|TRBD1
TGTGCCAGCAGCTTGTGGGACAGTTTTAATTCACCCCTCCACTTT
CASSLWDSFNSPLHF
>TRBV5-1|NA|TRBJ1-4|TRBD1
TGCGCCAGCAGCCGCGGGACAGTCGCAACTAATGAAAAACTGTTTTTT
CASSRGTVATNEKLFF
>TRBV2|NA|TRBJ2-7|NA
TGTGCCAGCAGTGATCAAGGGGTGGGGGAGCAGTACTTC
CASSDQGVGEQYF
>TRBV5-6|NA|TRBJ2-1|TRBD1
TGTGCCAGCAACGACCGAGGGACAGGGGACTACAATGAGCAGTTCTTC
CASNDRGTGDYNEQFF
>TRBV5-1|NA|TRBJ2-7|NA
TGCGCCAGCAGCTTGGCTCAGTCCTACGAGCAGTACTTC
CASSLAQSYEQYF
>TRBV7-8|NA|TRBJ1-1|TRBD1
TGTGCCAGCAGCCAAAGACAGGGACTGAACACTGAAGCTTTCTTT
CASSQRQGLNTEAFF
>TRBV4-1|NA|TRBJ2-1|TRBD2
TGCGCCAGCAGCCAAGTTACACTCTCCGGGGGCGCGGGGGGGAATGAGCAGTTCTTC
CASSQVTLSGGAGGNEQFF
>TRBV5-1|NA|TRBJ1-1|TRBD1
TGCGCCAGCCGAGGACAGGCCGCGAACACTGAAGCTTTCTTT
CASRGQAANTEAFF
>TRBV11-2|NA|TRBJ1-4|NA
TGTGCCAGCAGCTTGAGACGGTTGTCTAGTGAAAAACTGTTTTTT
CASSLRRLSSEKLFF
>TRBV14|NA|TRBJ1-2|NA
TGTGCCAGCAGCCAAGTCCCGACAACAGGAGGCTACACCTTC
CASSQVPTTGGYTF
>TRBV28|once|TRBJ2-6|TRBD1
TGTGCTGCGGGACAGGGAGTAACTGGGGCCAACGTCCTGACTTTC
CAAGQGVTGANVLTF
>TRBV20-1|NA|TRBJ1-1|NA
TGCAGTGCTAGAGGTCCGGGTGAAGCTTTCTTT
CSARGPGEAFF
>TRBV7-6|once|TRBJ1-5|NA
TGTGCCAGCAGCTTAGGCGTAGGAGGCAATCAGCCCCAGCATTTT
CASSLGVGGNQPQHF
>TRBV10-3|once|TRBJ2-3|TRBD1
TGTGCCATCAGTCTTCAGGGGGCGCGAGCAGATACGCAGTATTTT
CAISLQGARADTQYF
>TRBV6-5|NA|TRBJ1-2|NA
TGTGCCAGCATAGCATCAGACGCTTTTATCTATGGCTACACCTTC
CASIASDAFIYGYTF
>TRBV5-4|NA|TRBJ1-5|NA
TGTGCCAGCAGCTTGGACAGGGTAGGGCAGCCCCAGCATTTT
CASSLDRVGQPQHF
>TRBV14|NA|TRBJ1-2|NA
TGTGCCAGCAGCCAAGACGGGAATTATGGCTACACCTTC
CASSQDGNYGYTF
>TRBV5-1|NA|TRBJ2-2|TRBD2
TGCGCCAGCAGCAGGCGGGGGGCCCCCGACGGGGAGCTGTTTTTT
CASSRRGAPDGELFF
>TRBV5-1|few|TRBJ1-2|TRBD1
TGCGCCAGCAGCTCACGTGATGACAGGGATGGCTACACCTTC
CASSSRDDRDGYTF
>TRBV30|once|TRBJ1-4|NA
TGTGCCTGGAGTGGAGAGAGTGTGGTATATGAAAAACTGTTTTTT
CAWSGESVVYEKLFF
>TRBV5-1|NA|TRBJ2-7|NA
TGCGCCAGCAGCTTTGGCGGGCCCGTGGACGAGCAGTACTTC
CASSFGGPVDEQYF
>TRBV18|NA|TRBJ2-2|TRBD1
TGTGCCAGCTCCCTCGGACAGGGATACACCGGGGAGCTGTTTTTT
CASSLGQGYTGELFF
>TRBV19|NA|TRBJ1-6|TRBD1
TGTGCCAGTAGTCCATGGACAGGCGGTTCACCCCTCCACTTT
CASSPWTGGSPLHF
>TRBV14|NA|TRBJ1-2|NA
TGTGCCAGCAGCCCGGGGGATGGCTACACCTTC
CASSPGDGYTF
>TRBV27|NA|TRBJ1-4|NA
TGTGCCAGGAAGGACGATCAGCGGCATAATGAAAAACTGTTTTTT
CARKDDQRHNEKLFF
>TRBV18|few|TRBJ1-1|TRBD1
TGTGCCAGCTCACCGGGGACAGGGGGCAACACTGAAGCTTTCTTT
CASSPGTGGNTEAFF
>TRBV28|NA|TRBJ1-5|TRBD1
TGTGCCAGCAGTTCGCCAAGGGACAGAGCTCGCAATCAGCCCCAGCATTTT
CASSSPRDRARNQPQHF
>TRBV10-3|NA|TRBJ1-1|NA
TGTGCCATCAGTGAGTCGATAGCGGCGCGGGGACCGAACACTGAAGCTTTCTTT
CAISESIAARGPNTEAFF
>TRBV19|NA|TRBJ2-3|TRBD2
TGTGCCAGTAGCACCGGGACTAGCGGGGTCACAGATACGCAGTATTTT
CASSTGTSGVTDTQYF
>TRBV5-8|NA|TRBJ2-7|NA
TGTGCCAGCAGCTCCCGGTACGAGCAGTACTTC
CASSSRYEQYF
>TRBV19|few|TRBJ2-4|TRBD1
TGTGCCAGCAGGACAGGGGGCACCAAAAACATTCAGTACTTC
CASRTGGTKNIQYF